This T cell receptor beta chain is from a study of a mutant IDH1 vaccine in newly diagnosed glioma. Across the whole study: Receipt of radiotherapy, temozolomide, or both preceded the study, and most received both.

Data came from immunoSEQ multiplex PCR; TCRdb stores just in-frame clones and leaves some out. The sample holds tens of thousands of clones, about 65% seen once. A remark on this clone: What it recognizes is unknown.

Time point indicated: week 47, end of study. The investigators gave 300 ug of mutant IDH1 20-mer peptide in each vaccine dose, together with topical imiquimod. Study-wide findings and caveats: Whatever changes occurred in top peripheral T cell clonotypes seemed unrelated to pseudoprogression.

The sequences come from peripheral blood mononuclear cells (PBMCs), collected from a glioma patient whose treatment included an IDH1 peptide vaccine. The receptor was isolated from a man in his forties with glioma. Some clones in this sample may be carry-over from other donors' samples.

The CDR3 is CASSPQGAIGEQYF. CDR3 coding DNA: TGTGCCAGCAGCCCGCAGGGGGCGATCGGAGAGCAGTACTTC. The chain recombines TRBV7-2 with TRBJ2-7; TRBD1 matches at 8 bases. V lost 5 bases to trimming and J lost 7 bases; unmatched junction nucleotides: 10. CDR3 length equals 14 residues. Germline values: CDR1 SGHTA, CDR2 FQGNSA.